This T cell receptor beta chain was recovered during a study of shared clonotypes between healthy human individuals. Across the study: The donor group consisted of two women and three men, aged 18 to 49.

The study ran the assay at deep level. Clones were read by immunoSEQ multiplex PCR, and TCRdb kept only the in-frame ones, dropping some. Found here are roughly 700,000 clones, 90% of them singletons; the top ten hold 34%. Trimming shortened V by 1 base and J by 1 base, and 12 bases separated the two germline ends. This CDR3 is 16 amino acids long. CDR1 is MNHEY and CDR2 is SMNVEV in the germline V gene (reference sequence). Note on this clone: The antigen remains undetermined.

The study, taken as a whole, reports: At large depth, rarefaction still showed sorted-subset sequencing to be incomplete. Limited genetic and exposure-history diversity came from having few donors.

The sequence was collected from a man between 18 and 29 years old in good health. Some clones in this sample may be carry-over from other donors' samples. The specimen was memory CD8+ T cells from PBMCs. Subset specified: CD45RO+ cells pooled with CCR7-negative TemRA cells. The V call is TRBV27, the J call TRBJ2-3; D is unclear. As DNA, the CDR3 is TGTGCCAGCAGTTTATTGTTGGTGGATGGCACAGATACGCAGTATTTT. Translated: CASSLLLVDGTDTQYF.